Listed here are 19 T cell receptor beta chains from one sample, sequenced in a study of CD8 T cells in ankylosing spondylitis. In TCRdb, the 5' RACE reads were re-called with MiXCR into one record per CDR3 protein. The sample consists of under 950,000 distinct CDR3 sequences, 15% to 20% of them appearing once. Overall study results and limits: Blood of patients with ankylosing spondylitis appeared to be characterized by a TCR beta motif of about 8 highly homologous variants.

These receptors are not linked to any known antigen. The sequencing input was blood, either unsorted or a sorted T cell fraction (not recorded which). The receptors come from a male donor with ankylosing spondylitis.

This clonotype occurred a few times. The chain employs TRBV6-5 and TRBJ2-1; 10 bases align to TRBD2. J lost 4 bases, V lost 4 bases, and 13 bases had no gene match. The CDR3 covers 18 residues. The V gene's germline CDR1 is MNHEY and CDR2 SVGAGI. For the CDR3, the DNA is TGTGCCAGCAGTTCCCGAATAGACCTAGCGGGGGTTTACAATGAGCAGTTCTTC. Its translation: CASSSRIDLAGVYNEQFF.

This clonotype was recorded a few times. For the CDR3, the DNA is TGTGCCAGCAATATGGGACGATATGGCTACACCTTC. Its translation is CASNMGRYGYTF. The chain uses TRBV12-3 or TRBV12-4 and TRBJ1-2, with D possibly matching TRBD1 (5 bases). Trimming removed 7 bases from V and 5 bases from J, with 11 bases in between. The CDR3 is 12 amino acids.

This clonotype was seen ten or more times. The chain carries TRBV12-3 or TRBV12-4 and TRBJ2-6, with D maybe TRBD2 (6 bases). The CDR3 extends over 15 amino acids. Trimming took off 3 bases at V and 1 base at J, with 7 bases between the two ends. CDR3 loop: CASSFSGSGANVLTF. CDR3 sequence (DNA): TGTGCCAGCAGTTTTAGCGGTTCTGGGGCCAACGTCCTGACTTTC.

The V call is TRBV7-8, the J call TRBJ2-4, with D perhaps matching TRBD1 (6 bases). Germline V CDR1 and CDR2: SGHVS, FQNEAQ. CDR3 size: 15 residues. Trimming removed 1 base at V and 7 bases at J, with 14 bases between. CDR3 loop: CASSLEWETGNIQYF. DNA for the CDR3: TGTGCCAGCAGCTTAGAATGGGAAACAGGGAACATTCAGTACTTC.

This clonotype was seen only a few times. The chain uses TRBV20-1 and TRBJ2-4; 8 nucleotides agree with TRBD2. V gave up 3 bases and J gave up 0 bases; unmatched junction bases: 13. CDR3 length equals 18 residues. Germline loops: CDR1 DFQATT, CDR2 SNEGSKA (reference sequence). The CDR3 nucleotides read TGCAGTGCTAGGGCTGTGGGGGCGGGAGGAGGAGCCAAAAACATTCAGTACTTC. Translating gives CSARAVGAGGGAKNIQYF.

This clonotype was detected many times. The junction departs from germline at one end; a sequencing error may be responsible. The genes are TRBV5-1 and TRBJ1-5; the D gene is possibly TRBD1 (5 bases). This CDR3 is built from 15 residues. The germline V gene has CDR1 SGHRS and CDR2 YFSETQ. The CDR3 coding sequence is TGTGCCAGCAGCTTAGCTGGGGGTAGCAATCAGCCCCAGCATTTT. It specifies CASSLAGGSNQPQHF.

The chain combines TRBV7-2 with TRBJ1-3; no clear D gene. Trimming took off 2 bases at V and 0 bases at J, with 8 bases between the two ends. This CDR3 is 15 amino acids long. Germline V gene lookup returns CDR1 SGHTA and CDR2 FQGNSA. The chain's CDR3 is CASSLMAASGNTIYF. CDR3 DNA sequence: TGTGCCAGCAGCTTAATGGCCGCCTCTGGAAACACCATATATTTT.

This chain links TRBV5-1 with TRBJ2-5; 9 nucleotides line up with TRBD1. With 1 base clipped from V and 4 bases from J, the junction kept 8 bases outside the gene matches. The CDR3 loop spans 16 amino acids. The germline CDR1 and CDR2 sequences are SGHRS and YFSETQ. The CDR3 sequence is CASSLKGQGFGETQYF. The CDR3 region has the DNA TGCGCCAGCAGCTTGAAAGGACAGGGGTTTGGAGAGACCCAGTACTTC.

DNA of the CDR3: TGCAGTGCTAGAGGAGACAGGAGCACCGGGGAGCTGTTTTTT. Translated: CSARGDRSTGELFF. The rearrangement joins TRBV20-1 to TRBJ2-2; tentative D call: TRBD1 (6 bases). CDR3 size: 14 residues. Between the trimmed V and J ends, which lost 1 base and 4 bases, there was a span of 10 bases. CDR1 and CDR2 (germline): DFQATT, SNEGSKA (reference sequence).

This chain connects TRBV12-3 or TRBV12-4 to TRBJ2-4, with a possible D match to TRBD2 (5 bases). This CDR3 contains 17 residues. Trimming took 5 bases from V and 6 from J, leaving 23 bases between them. The CDR3 reads CASSGPAGPREGNIQYF. The CDR3 nucleotides are TGTGCCAGCAGTGGACCCGCCGGGCCCCGGGAAGGAAACATTCAGTACTTC.

V is TRBV12-3 or TRBV12-4 and J is TRBJ2-7, with D unresolved. The CDR3 consists of 13 residues. Between the trimmed V and J ends, which lost 3 bases and 2 bases, there was a span of 8 bases. The chain's CDR3 is CASSLSTTYEQYF. DNA of the CDR3: TGTGCCAGCAGTTTGTCTACCACCTACGAGCAGTACTTC.

This chain uses TRBV28 with TRBJ2-2, with D tentatively TRBD1 or TRBD2 (5 bases each). This CDR3 contains 14 residues. Trimming cost V 2 bases and J 9 bases, with 13 bases left between them. Germline V gene data show CDR1 as MDHEN and CDR2 as SYDVKM. The CDR3 nucleotides read TGTGCCAGCAGTTTAATGGGGGATACCCGGGAGCTGTTTTTT. The encoded protein is CASSLMGDTRELFF.

This clonotype was recorded a few times. V is TRBV28 and J is TRBJ2-2, with a possible D match to TRBD1 (7 bases). V lost 10 bases, J lost 6 bases, and 18 bases lay in between. CDR1 is MDHEN and CDR2 is SYDVKM in the germline V gene. The CDR3 contains 14 residues. The CDR3: CAIGLRGVSGELFF. The CDR3 coding sequence is TGTGCCATCGGACTCAGGGGGGTGTCCGGGGAGCTGTTTTTT.

This clonotype was counted between two and nine times. The chain is built from TRBV7-9 and TRBJ1-1; D is unclear. The CDR3 has 15 residues. V was clipped by 1 base and J by 1 base, with 10 bases between them. Germline assignment: CDR1 SEHNR and CDR2 FQNEAQ (reference sequence). In nucleotides, the CDR3 is TGTGCCAGCAGCTTAGTGAGGCAGGCGAACACTGAAGCTTTCTTT. The encoded protein is CASSLVRQANTEAFF.

The V gene is TRBV6-1, the J gene TRBJ2-7; D remains unclear. V was clipped by 7 bases and J by 3 bases, with 13 bases between them. This CDR3 contains 13 residues. Germline lookup yields CDR1 MNHNS and CDR2 SASEGT. The CDR3 coding sequence is TGTGCCAGCACCCCCCAGTCGGGCTACGAGCAGTACTTC. Protein product: CASTPQSGYEQYF.

V gene TRBV7-9 combines with J gene TRBJ2-3, with 10 bases matching TRBD2. After removal of 1 base from V and 0 bases from J, the junction contained 4 bases not matched to a gene. The CDR3 runs 17 residues. Germline values: CDR1 SEHNR, CDR2 FQNEAQ (reference sequence). CDR3 amino acids: CASSLEPGLASTDTQYF. The CDR3 nucleotides read TGTGCCAGCAGCTTAGAACCGGGACTAGCGAGCACAGATACGCAGTATTTT.

This clonotype has a handful of counts. The J gene is TRBJ2-5, the V gene TRBV20-1, with D possibly being TRBD1 (6 bases). Per germline, CDR1 DFQATT and CDR2 SNEGSKA (reference sequence). V lost 3 bases and J lost 1, with 15 bases in between. The CDR3 has 15 amino acids. CDR3 nucleotide sequence: TGCAGTGCTAGGCCCCCTGACAGGACCCAAGAGACCCAGTACTTC. Translating it yields CSARPPDRTQETQYF.

This clonotype was observed a handful of times. The V gene is TRBV7-8, the J gene TRBJ2-3; 11 bases map to TRBD2. Germline V CDR1 and CDR2: SGHVS, FQNEAQ. The CDR3 is 15 residues long. The junction had 7 bases not matched to a gene; V was cut back by 5 bases and J by 6 bases. CDR3 in DNA: TGTGCCAGCAGCCCGACGACTAGCGGGGAGGATACGCAGTATTTT. Its translation: CASSPTTSGEDTQYF.

This clonotype was seen only a few times. The genes are TRBV9 and TRBJ2-1, with D unclear. The germline CDR1 and CDR2 sequences are SGDLS and YYNGEE. With 0 bases removed from V and 8 bases from J, the gap between germline ends came to 6 bases. This CDR3 is built from 12 residues. The CDR3 DNA reads TGTGCCAGCAGCGTAGTCGGACATGAGCAGTTCTTC. Its translation is CASSVVGHEQFF.